Each of the 21 T cell receptor beta chains below was sequenced from the same sample in a study of OX40 agonist ivuxolimab in advanced cancers. The repertoire was sequenced with immunoSEQ multiplex PCR; TCRdb's copy has only in-frame clones and lacks some. The sample holds roughly 68,000 clones; about nine tenths are singletons and the top ten take about 4%. The sequencing here drew on CD4+ or CD8+ T cells sorted from blood, taken in a trial of the OX40 agonist ivuxolimab. All receptors come from an adult with an advanced solid tumor such as melanoma, head and neck, liver or kidney cancer.

The genes are TRBV19 and TRBJ1-1; 8 bases agree with TRBD1. After removal of 3 bases from V and 4 bases from J, the junction contained 4 bases not matched to a gene. CDR1 and CDR2 (germline): LNHDA, SQIVND (reference sequence). The CDR3 extends over 14 amino acids. CDR3 in DNA: TGTGCCAGTAGTATGGGGCAGGGGGCCACTGAAGCTTTCTTT. Translating gives CASSMGQGATEAFF.

Remarks on this clone: A read error may account for a junction end that differs from germline. The genes are TRBV7-7 and TRBJ2-5; D gene ambiguous. The germline CDR1 and CDR2 sequences are SSHAT and FNYEAQ (reference sequence). The CDR3 consists of 16 residues. The chain's CDR3 is CASSPSGVMYQETQYF. In nucleotides, the CDR3 is TGTGCTAGCAGCCCTAGTGGGGTCATGTACCAAGAGACCCAGTACTTC.

This chain links TRBV5-1 with TRBJ2-3; D call uncertain. CDR3 length: 15 residues. V was pared by 4 bases and J by 9 bases, with 21 bases between. Germline CDR1 reads SGHRS; CDR2 reads YFSETQ. The CDR3 DNA is TGCGCCAGCAGCCACGACTCCCCTGCCCGGAGCACGCAGTATTTT. Protein product: CASSHDSPARSTQYF. The whole variable domain, filled in from reference TRBV5-1 and TRBJ2-3, reads KAGVTQTPRYLIKTRGQQVTLSCSPISGHRSVSWYQQTPGQGLQFLFEYFSETQRNKGNFPGRFSGRQFSNSRSEMNVSTLELGDSALYLCASSHDSPARSTQYFGPGTRLTVL.

The CDR3 protein is CASSLQGWGLYEQYF. In DNA, the CDR3 is TGTGCCAGCAGTTTACAGGGGTGGGGGCTCTACGAGCAGTACTTC. The genes are TRBV27 and TRBJ2-7; D is possibly TRBD1 (6 bases). The ends were cut back, 2 bases at V and 3 bases at J, with 14 bases in the middle. There are 15 residues in the CDR3. CDR1 and CDR2 (germline): MNHEY, SMNVEV (reference sequence).

V and J are TRBV11-1 and TRBJ2-2, with D possibly being TRBD2 (6 bases). The CDR3 is made up of 16 amino acids. V was shortened by 1 base and J by 1 base, with 10 bases between the two germline ends. Germline V lookup: CDR1 SGHAT, CDR2 FQDESV (reference sequence). CDR3 DNA sequence: TGTGCCAGCAGCTTAGGGGACTGGCAGAACACCGGGGAGCTGTTTTTT. This sequence encodes CASSLGDWQNTGELFF.

The chain carries TRBV18 and TRBJ2-7; perhaps TRBD1 as D (6 bases). V was trimmed by 5 bases and J by 1 base, leaving 12 bases between them. The CDR3 spans 14 residues. Germline CDR1 and CDR2: KGHSH and LQKENI. The CDR3 sequence is CASSGAGTSYEQYF. In DNA, the CDR3 is TGTGCCAGCTCAGGCGCCGGGACATCCTACGAGCAGTACTTC.

This rearrangement joins TRBV19 to TRBJ1-4, with TRBD1 matching 10 bases. V lost 3 bases and J lost 5; bases outside the gene matches: 0. Germline lookup yields CDR1 LNHDA and CDR2 SQIVND (reference sequence). The CDR3 loop spans 14 amino acids. The CDR3 loop reads CASSMGQGNEKLFF. The CDR3 DNA is TGTGCCAGTAGTATGGGACAGGGGAATGAAAAACTGTTTTTT.

V gene TRBV18 combines with J gene TRBJ1-2, with 10 bases identical to TRBD1. Germline lookup yields CDR1 KGHSH and CDR2 LQKENI. CDR3 length: 14 residues. V trimming: 4 bases; J trimming: 8 bases; junction bases outside the gene matches: 7. The CDR3 nucleotides read TGTGCCAGCTCACTAGGACAGGGGGTGTTCGGCTACACCTTC. Its translation is CASSLGQGVFGYTF.

The chain joins TRBV11-2 to TRBJ2-3, with D maybe TRBD1 (6 bases). Trimming pared 1 base from V and 11 bases from J, leaving 22 bases between. CDR3 length: 16 residues. In germline, CDR1 is SGHAT, CDR2 FQNNGV. CDR3 sequence reads: CASSLAGATGVSWQYF. The CDR3 coding sequence is TGTGCCAGCAGCTTAGCAGGGGCGACCGGGGTATCCTGGCAGTATTTT.

V gene TRBV28 combines with J gene TRBJ1-6; D unclear. The V end was cut by 4 bases, the J end by 5 bases, with 15 bases between. CDR3 length: 16 amino acids. Per the germline V gene, CDR1 is MDHEN and CDR2 is SYDVKM. The CDR3 DNA reads as TGTGCCAGCAGTTCTATCAAGGACGGCGATAATTCACCCCTCCACTTT. It translates to CASSSIKDGDNSPLHF.

This chain joins TRBV6-1 and TRBJ2-7; D is uncertain. CDR3 size: 11 residues. Germline CDR1 and CDR2: MNHNS and SASEGT. Trimming took off 7 bases at V and 4 bases at J, with 8 bases between the two ends. The CDR3 coding sequence is TGTGCCAGCAAACAGTTATACGAGCAGTACTTC. Amino acid sequence: CASKQLYEQYF.

The chain couples TRBV30 to TRBJ1-1; TRBD1 matches 7 bases. Germline values: CDR1 GTSNPN, CDR2 SVGIG (reference sequence). There are 12 residues in the CDR3. V trimming: 2 bases; J trimming: 8 bases; junction bases outside the gene matches: 5. The CDR3 region has the DNA TGTGCCTGGAGTCCTCGACAGGGAGAAGCTTTCTTT. Translation gives CAWSPRQGEAFF.

This clone was detected once. The chain is built from TRBV9 and TRBJ2-5; D possibly corresponds to TRBD2 (6 bases). The germline CDR1 and CDR2 sequences are SGDLS and YYNGEE. The CDR3 is made up of 17 amino acids. Trimming pared 0 bases from V and 2 bases from J, leaving 17 bases between. CDR3 sequence (DNA): TGTGCCAGCAGCGTAGAGAGGAGGGAGCCCCGACAAGAGACCCAGTACTTC. It translates to CASSVERREPRQETQYF.

V is TRBV5-1 and J is TRBJ2-4; 9 bases align to TRBD1. The CDR3 covers 14 residues. The germline V gene has CDR1 SGHRS and CDR2 YFSETQ. The ends lost 4 bases at V and 7 bases at J; junction bases unmatched: 6. CDR3 sequence: CASSGVGQGNIQYF. The CDR3 DNA reads as TGCGCCAGCAGCGGAGTGGGACAGGGTAACATTCAGTACTTC.

The sample holds a few counts of this clone. CDR3 nucleotide sequence: TGTGCCTGGAGTGCCCTAGGAGGGGTGGGCTATGGCTACACCTTC. Amino acids: CAWSALGGVGYGYTF. This chain links TRBV30 with TRBJ1-2, with D possibly matching TRBD1 (5 bases). This CDR3 contains 15 residues. Trimming pared 1 base from V and 4 bases from J, leaving 16 bases between. Per the germline V gene, CDR1 is GTSNPN and CDR2 is SVGIG (reference sequence).

The rearrangement joins TRBV10-3 to TRBJ1-2, with TRBD1 matching over 8 bases. This CDR3 is 13 amino acids long. Per the germline V gene, CDR1 is ENHRY and CDR2 is SYGVKD. V shed 10 bases, J shed 7 bases, and the junction held 11 bases outside the gene matches. The CDR3 region has the DNA TGTGCCACGCAGGGGGCGGATGAGGGTGGCTACACCTTC. Translated, it gives CATQGADEGGYTF.

The chain employs TRBV19 and TRBJ1-2; D is perhaps TRBD1 (6 bases). In germline, CDR1 is LNHDA, CDR2 SQIVND (reference sequence). The germline V and J ends were trimmed by 5 bases and 6 bases, with 25 bases remaining between them. The CDR3 loop spans 17 amino acids. The CDR3 sequence: CASSPRQGRLTTDGYTF. The CDR3 DNA sequence: TGTGCCAGTAGTCCCAGGCAGGGGCGGTTGACTACTGATGGCTACACCTTC.

The chain links TRBV19 to TRBJ2-7; TRBD2 aligns across 8 bases. Unmatched junction bases numbered 8, after V lost 6 bases and J lost 7 bases. CDR1 is LNHDA, CDR2 SQIVND, per germline (reference sequence). The CDR3 runs to 13 residues. CDR3 in DNA: TGTGCCAGTAGGATAAGCGGGAGAGGAGAGCAGTACTTC. Its translation is CASRISGRGEQYF.

This sequence joins TRBV5-1 and TRBJ2-3, with D perhaps matching TRBD2 (5 bases). V shed 0 bases and J shed 2 bases, with 16 bases lying between them. Germline V gene lookup returns CDR1 SGHRS and CDR2 YFSETQ. The CDR3 covers 17 residues. CDR3 nucleotide sequence: TGCGCCAGCAGCTTGGACGTGACGCGGGCCTTCACAGATACGCAGTATTTT. This gives the protein CASSLDVTRAFTDTQYF.

This sequence joins TRBV14 and TRBJ2-1; 11 bases agree with TRBD2. Trimming took 3 bases from V and 1 from J; bases not matched to a gene: 5. The CDR3 loop spans 17 amino acids. CDR1 and CDR2 (germline): SGHDN, FVKESK. The CDR3 spells CASSQRLAGFSYNEQFF. Here the CDR3 DNA reads TGTGCCAGCAGCCAGAGACTAGCGGGATTTTCCTACAATGAGCAGTTCTTC. Combining the CDR3 with reference TRBV14 and TRBJ2-1 gives the whole variable domain EAGVTQFPSHSVIEKGQTVTLRCDPISGHDNLYWYRRVMGKEIKFLLHFVKESKQDESGMPNNRFLAERTGGTYSTLKVQPAELEDSGVYFCASSQRLAGFSYNEQFFGPGTRLTVL.

The rearrangement joins TRBV6-1 to TRBJ2-6; D is uncertain. Germline loops: CDR1 MNHNS, CDR2 SASEGT. This CDR3 is 16 amino acids long. The germline V and J ends were trimmed by 2 bases and 6 bases, with 14 bases remaining between them. In DNA, the CDR3 is TGTGCCAGCAGTGAAATTAGATCAAGCTTGGCCAACGTCCTGACTTTC. Its protein is CASSEIRSSLANVLTF.